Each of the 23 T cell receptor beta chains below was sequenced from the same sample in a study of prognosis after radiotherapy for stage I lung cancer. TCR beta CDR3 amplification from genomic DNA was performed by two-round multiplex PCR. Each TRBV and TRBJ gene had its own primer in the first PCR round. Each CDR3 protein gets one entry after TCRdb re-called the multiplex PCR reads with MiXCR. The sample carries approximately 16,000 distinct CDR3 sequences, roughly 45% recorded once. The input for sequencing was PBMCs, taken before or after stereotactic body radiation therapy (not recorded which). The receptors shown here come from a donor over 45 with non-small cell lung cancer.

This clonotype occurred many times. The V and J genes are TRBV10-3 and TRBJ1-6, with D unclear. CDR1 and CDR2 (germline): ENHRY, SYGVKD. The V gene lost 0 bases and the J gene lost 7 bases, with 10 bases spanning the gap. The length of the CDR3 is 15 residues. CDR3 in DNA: TGTGCCATCAGTGAGTCGATTCTGCGGAATTCACCCCTCCACTTT. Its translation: CAISESILRNSPLHF.

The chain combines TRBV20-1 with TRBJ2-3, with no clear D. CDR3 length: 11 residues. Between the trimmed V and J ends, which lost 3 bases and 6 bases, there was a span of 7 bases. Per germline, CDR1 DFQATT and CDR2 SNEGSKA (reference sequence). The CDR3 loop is CSASRRDTQYF. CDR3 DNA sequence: TGCAGTGCTAGTAGACGCGATACGCAGTATTTT.

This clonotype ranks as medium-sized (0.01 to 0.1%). The CDR3 sequence is CASSLYRGKNSPLHF. The CDR3 DNA reads as TGTGCCAGCAGTTTATATAGGGGCAAGAATTCACCCCTCCACTTT. The gene calls are TRBV28 and TRBJ1-6; tentative D call: TRBD1 (5 bases). The V gene lost 1 base and the J gene lost 7 bases, with 11 bases spanning the gap. This CDR3 spans 15 amino acids. Looked up from germline, CDR1 is MDHEN and CDR2 is SYDVKM. The variable domain in full, completed from reference TRBV28 and TRBJ1-6, reads DVKVTQSSRYLVKRTGEKVFLECVQDMDHENMFWYRQDPGLGLRLIYFSYDVKMKEKGDIPEGYSVSREKKERFSLILESASTNQTSMYLCASSLYRGKNSPLHFGNGTRLTVT.

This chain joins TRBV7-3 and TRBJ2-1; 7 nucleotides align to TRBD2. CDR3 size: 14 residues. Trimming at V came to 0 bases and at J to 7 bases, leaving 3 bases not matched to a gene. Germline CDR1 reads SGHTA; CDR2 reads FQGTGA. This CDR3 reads CASSLTTSSNEQFF. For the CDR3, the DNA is TGTGCCAGCAGCTTAACGACTAGCAGTAATGAGCAGTTCTTC.

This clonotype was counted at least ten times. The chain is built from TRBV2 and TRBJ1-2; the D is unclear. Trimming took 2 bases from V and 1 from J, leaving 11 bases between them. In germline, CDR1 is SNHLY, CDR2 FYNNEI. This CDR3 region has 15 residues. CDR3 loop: CASSELRDYNYGYTF. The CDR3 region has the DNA TGTGCCAGCAGTGAACTTCGGGATTATAACTATGGCTACACCTTC.

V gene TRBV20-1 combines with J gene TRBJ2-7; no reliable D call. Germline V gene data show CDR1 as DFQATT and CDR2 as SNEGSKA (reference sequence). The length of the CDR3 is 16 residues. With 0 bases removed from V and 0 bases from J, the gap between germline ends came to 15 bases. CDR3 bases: TGCAGTGCTAGAGATTTGTACCGGCCAAGCTCCTACGAGCAGTACTTC. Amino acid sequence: CSARDLYRPSSYEQYF.

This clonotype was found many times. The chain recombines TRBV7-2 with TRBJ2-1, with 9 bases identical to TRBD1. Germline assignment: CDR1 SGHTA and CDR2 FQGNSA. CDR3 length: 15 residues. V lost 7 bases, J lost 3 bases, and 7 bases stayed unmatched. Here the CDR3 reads CASILGTGSYNEQFF. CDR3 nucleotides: TGTGCCAGCATCCTCGGGACAGGGAGCTACAATGAGCAGTTCTTC.

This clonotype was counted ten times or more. DNA for the CDR3: TGTGCCAGCAGCGAGGGGGGGCCAGCAGATACGCAGTATTTT. It translates to CASSEGGPADTQYF. V and J are TRBV14 and TRBJ2-3; D possibly corresponds to TRBD2 (7 bases). With 5 bases removed from V and 4 bases from J, the gap between germline ends came to 13 bases. The CDR3 consists of 14 residues. Germline V lookup: CDR1 SGHDN, CDR2 FVKESK. Combining the CDR3 with reference TRBV14 and TRBJ2-3 gives the whole variable domain EAGVTQFPSHSVIEKGQTVTLRCDPISGHDNLYWYRRVMGKEIKFLLHFVKESKQDESGMPNNRFLAERTGGTYSTLKVQPAELEDSGVYFCASSEGGPADTQYFGPGTRLTVL.

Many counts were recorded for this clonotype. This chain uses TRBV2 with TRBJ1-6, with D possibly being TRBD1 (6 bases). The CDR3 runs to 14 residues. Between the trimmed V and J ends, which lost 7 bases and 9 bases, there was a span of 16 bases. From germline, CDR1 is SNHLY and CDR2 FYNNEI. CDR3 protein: CASTAYRVGSPLHF. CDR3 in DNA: TGTGCCAGCACCGCGTACAGGGTGGGTTCACCCCTCCACTTT.

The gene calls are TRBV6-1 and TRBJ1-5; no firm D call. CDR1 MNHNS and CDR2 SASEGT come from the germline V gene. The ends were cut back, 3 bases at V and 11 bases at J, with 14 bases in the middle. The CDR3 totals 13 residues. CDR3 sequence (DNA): TGTGCCAGCAGTGATACTAGTGTCGAGACCCAGCATTTT. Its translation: CASSDTSVETQHF.

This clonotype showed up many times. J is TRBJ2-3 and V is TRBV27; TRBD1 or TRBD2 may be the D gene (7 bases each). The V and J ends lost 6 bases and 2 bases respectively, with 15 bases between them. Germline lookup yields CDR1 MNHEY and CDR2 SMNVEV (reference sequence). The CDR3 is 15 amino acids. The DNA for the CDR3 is TGTGCCAGCAGCCCAGGGGGGGCCTACACAGATACGCAGTATTTT. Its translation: CASSPGGAYTDTQYF.

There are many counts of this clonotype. This CDR3 is CASSQDRRLAGGESTDTQYF. The CDR3 DNA reads as TGCGCCAGCAGCCAAGACCGAAGGCTAGCGGGGGGGGAAAGCACAGATACGCAGTATTTT. V usage is TRBV4-1 and J usage is TRBJ2-3; the match to TRBD2 covers 12 bases. The CDR3 totals 20 residues. Trimming took 0 bases from V and 0 from J; bases not matched to a gene: 10. Germline V gene data show CDR1 as MGHRA and CDR2 as YSYEKL.

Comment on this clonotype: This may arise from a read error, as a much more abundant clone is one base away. The chain's CDR3 is CSAARGRQDAQYF. In nucleotides, the CDR3 is TGCAGTGCCGCCCGGGGTAGGCAAGATGCCCAGTACTTC. J is TRBJ2-5 and V is TRBV20-1; the D gene is possibly TRBD2 (5 bases). This CDR3 is 13 amino acids long. Germline-derived CDR1 and CDR2 are DFQATT and SNEGSKA (reference sequence). Trimming stripped 6 bases from V and 9 bases from J, with 20 bases between.

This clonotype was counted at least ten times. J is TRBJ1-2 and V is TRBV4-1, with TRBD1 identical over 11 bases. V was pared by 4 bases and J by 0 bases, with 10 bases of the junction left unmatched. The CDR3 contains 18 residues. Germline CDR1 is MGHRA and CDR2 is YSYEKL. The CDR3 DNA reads TGCGCCAGCAGCCCCCCCTGGACAGGGGGCGCATCTAACTATGGCTACACCTTC. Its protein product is CASSPPWTGGASNYGYTF.

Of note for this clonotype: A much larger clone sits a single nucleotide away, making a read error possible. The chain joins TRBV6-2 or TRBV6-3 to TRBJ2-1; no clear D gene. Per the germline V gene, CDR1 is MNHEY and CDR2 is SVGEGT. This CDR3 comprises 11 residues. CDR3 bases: TGTGCCAGCAGTTGGGTGAATGAGCAGTTATTC. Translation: CASSWVNEQLF.

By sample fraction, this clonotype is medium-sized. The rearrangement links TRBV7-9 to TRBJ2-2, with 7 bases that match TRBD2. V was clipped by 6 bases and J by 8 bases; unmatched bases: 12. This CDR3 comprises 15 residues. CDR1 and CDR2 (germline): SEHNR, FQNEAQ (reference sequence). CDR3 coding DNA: TGTGCCAGCAGACCTCTAGCGGCGCAGAAAGGGGAGCTGTTTTTT. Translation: CASRPLAAQKGELFF.

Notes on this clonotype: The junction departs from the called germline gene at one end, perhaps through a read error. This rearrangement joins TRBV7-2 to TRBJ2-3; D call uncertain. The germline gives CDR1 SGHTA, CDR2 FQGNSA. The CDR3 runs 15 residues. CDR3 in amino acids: CSSSPTALLTDTQYF. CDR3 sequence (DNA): TGTTCCAGCAGCCCTACGGCACTCCTCACAGATACGCAGTATTTT. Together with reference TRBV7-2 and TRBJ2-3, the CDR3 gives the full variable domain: GAGVSQSPSNKVTEKGKDVELRCDPISGHTALYWYRQSLGQGLEFLIYFQGNSAPDKSGLPSDRFSAERTGGSVSTLTIQRTQQEDSAVYLCSSSPTALLTDTQYFGPGTRLTVL.

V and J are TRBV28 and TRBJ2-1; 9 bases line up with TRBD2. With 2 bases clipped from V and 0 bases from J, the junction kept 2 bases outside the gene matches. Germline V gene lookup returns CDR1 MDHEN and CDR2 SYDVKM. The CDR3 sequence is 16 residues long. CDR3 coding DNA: TGTGCCAGCAGTTTACTAGCGGGGAGCTCCTACAATGAGCAGTTCTTC. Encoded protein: CASSLLAGSSYNEQFF.

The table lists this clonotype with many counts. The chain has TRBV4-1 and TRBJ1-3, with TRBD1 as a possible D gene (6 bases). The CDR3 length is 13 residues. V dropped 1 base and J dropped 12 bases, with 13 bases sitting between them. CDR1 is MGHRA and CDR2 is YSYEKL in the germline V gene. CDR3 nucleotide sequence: TGCGCCAGCAGCCAAGTTCTGAGACAGGTCATATATTTT. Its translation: CASSQVLRQVIYF.

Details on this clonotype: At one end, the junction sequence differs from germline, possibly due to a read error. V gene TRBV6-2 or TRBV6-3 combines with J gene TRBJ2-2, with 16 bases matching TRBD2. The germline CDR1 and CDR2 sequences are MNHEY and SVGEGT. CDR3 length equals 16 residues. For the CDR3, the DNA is TGTGTCAGCAGTTCGGGACTAGCGGGAGGGGCCGGGGAGCTGTTTTTT. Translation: CVSSSGLAGGAGELFF.

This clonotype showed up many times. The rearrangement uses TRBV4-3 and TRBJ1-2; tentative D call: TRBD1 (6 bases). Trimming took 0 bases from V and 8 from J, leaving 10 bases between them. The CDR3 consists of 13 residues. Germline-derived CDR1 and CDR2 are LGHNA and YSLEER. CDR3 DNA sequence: TGCGCCAGCAGCCAAGACAGGGGTGAAGGCTACACCTTC. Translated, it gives CASSQDRGEGYTF.

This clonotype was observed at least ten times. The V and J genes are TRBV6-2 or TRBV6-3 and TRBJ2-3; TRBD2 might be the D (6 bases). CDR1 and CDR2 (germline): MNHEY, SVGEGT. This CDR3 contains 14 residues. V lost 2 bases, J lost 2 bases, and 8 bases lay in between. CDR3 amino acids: CASSYGTYTDTQYF. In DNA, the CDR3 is TGTGCCAGCAGTTACGGGACTTACACAGATACGCAGTATTTT.

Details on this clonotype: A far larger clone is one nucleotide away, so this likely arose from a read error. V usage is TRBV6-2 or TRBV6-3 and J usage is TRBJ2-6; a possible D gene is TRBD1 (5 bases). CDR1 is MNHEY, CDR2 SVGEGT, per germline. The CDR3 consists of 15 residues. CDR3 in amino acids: CDSSEQDVDGNVLTF. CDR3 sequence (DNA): TGTGACAGCAGTGAACAGGACGTCGACGGGAACGTCCTGACTTTC.